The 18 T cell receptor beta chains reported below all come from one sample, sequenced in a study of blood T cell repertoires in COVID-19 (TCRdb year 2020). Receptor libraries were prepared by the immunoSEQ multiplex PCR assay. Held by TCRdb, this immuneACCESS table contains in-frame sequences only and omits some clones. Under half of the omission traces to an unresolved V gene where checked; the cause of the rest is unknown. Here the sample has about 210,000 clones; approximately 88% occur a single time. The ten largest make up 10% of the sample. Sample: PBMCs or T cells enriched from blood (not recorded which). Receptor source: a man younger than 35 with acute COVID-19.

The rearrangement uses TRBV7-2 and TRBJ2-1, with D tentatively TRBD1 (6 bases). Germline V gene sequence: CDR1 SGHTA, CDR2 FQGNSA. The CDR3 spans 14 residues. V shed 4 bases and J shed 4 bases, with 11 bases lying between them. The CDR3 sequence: CASSSPGVYNEQFF. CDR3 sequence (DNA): TGTGCCAGCAGCTCCCCAGGGGTTTACAATGAGCAGTTCTTC. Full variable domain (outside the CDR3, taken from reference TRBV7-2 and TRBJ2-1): GAGVSQSPSNKVTEKGKDVELRCDPISGHTALYWYRQSLGQGLEFLIYFQGNSAPDKSGLPSDRFSAERTGGSVSTLTIQRTQQEDSAVYLCASSSPGVYNEQFFGPGTRLTVL.

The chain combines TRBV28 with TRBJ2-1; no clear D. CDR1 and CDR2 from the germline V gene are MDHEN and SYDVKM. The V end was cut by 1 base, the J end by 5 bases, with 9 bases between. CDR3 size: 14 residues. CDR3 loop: CASSLLAINNEQFF. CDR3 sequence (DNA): TGTGCCAGCAGTTTATTGGCCATAAACAATGAGCAGTTCTTC.

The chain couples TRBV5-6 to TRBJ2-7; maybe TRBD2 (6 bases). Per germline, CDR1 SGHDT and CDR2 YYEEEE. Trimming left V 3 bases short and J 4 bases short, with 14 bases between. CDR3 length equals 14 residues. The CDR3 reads CASSSTSSAYEQYF. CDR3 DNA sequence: TGTGCCAGCAGCTCGACTAGTTCAGCATACGAGCAGTACTTC.

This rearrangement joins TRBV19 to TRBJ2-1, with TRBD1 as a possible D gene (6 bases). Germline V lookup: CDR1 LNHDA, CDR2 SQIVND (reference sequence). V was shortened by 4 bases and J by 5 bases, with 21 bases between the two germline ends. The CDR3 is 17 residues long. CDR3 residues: CASSRQVGFAVNNEQFF. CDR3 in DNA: TGTGCCAGTAGTAGACAGGTTGGTTTCGCTGTGAACAATGAGCAGTTCTTC.

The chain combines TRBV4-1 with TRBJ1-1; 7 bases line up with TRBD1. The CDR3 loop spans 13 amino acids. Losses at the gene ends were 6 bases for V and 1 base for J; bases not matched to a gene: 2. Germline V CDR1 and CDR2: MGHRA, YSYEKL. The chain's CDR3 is CASSGQANTEAFF. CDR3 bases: TGCGCCAGCAGTGGACAGGCGAACACTGAAGCTTTCTTT.

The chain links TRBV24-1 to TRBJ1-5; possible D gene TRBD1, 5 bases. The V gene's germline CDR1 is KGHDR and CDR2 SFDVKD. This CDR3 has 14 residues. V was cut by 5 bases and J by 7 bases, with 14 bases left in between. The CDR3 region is CATSGGGLEQPQHF. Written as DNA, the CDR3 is TGTGCCACCAGTGGGGGGGGACTCGAGCAGCCCCAGCATTTT.

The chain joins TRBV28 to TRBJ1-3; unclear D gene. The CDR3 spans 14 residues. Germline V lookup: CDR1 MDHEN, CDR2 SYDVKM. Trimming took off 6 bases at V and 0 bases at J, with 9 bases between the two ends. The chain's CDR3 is CASSGATSGNTIYF. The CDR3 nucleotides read TGTGCCAGCAGCGGTGCAACCTCTGGAAACACCATATATTTT.

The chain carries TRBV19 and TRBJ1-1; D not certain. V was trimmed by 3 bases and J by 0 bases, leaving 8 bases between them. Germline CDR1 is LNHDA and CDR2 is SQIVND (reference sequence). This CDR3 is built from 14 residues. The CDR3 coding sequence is TGTGCCAGTAGTATGGGCAGATTGAACACTGAAGCTTTCTTT. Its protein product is CASSMGRLNTEAFF.

The CDR3 loop reads CASSPQEAGANVLTF. The CDR3 DNA reads as TGTGCCAGCAGTCCTCAGGAGGCTGGGGCCAACGTCCTGACTTTC. The gene calls are TRBV11-3 and TRBJ2-6, with D possibly TRBD2 on 5 matching bases. This CDR3 has 15 amino acids. V lost 6 bases and J lost 2, with 11 bases in between. Germline CDR1 and CDR2: SGHNT and YENEEA.

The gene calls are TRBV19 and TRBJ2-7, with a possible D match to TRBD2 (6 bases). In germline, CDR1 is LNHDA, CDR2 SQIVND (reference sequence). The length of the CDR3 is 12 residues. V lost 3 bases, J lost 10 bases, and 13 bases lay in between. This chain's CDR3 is CASSMTWGEQYF. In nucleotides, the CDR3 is TGTGCCAGTAGTATGACTTGGGGGGAACAGTACTTC.

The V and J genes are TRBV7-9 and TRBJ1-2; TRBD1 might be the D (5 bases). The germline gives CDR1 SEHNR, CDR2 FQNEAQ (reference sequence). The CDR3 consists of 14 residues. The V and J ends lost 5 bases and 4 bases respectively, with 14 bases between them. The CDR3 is CASSQERDFYGYTF. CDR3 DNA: TGTGCCAGCAGCCAAGAAAGGGACTTCTATGGCTACACCTTC.

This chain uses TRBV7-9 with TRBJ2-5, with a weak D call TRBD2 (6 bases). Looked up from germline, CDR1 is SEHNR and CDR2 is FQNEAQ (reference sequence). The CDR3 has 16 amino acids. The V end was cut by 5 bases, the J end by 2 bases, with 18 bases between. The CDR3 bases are TGTGCCAGCAGCCCCCCGACTAGTGGATCGCAAGAGACCCAGTACTTC. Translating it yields CASSPPTSGSQETQYF.

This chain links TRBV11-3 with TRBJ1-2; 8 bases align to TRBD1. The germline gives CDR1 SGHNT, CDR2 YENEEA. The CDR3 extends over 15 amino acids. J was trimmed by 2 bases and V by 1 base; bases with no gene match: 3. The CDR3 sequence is CASSLGTGTNYGYTF. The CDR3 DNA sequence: TGTGCCAGCAGCTTAGGGACAGGGACCAACTATGGCTACACCTTC.

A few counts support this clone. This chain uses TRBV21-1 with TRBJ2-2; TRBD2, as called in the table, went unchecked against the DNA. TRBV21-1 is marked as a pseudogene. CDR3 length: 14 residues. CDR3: CAGELAGVTGELFF. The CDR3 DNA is TGTGCCGGAGAACTAGCGGGAGTTACCGGGGAGCTGTTTTTT.

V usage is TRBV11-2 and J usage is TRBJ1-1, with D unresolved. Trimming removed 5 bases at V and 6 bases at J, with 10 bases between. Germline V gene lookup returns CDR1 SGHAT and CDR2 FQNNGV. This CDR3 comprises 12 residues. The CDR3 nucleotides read TGTGCCAGCAGCCTGATGGACTCTGAAGCTTTCTTT. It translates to CASSLMDSEAFF.

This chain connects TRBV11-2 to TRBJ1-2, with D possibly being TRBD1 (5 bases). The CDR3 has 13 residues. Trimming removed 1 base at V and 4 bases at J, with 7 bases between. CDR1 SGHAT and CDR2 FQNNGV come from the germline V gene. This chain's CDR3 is CASSLAGFYGYTF. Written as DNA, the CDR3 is TGTGCCAGCAGCTTAGCAGGGTTCTATGGCTACACCTTC.

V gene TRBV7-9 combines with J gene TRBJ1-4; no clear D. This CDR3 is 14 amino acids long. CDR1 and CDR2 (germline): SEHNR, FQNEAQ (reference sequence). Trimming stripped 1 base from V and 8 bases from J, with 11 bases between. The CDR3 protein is CASSLETSREKLFF. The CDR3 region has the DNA TGTGCCAGCAGCTTAGAGACTAGCAGAGAAAAACTGTTTTTT.

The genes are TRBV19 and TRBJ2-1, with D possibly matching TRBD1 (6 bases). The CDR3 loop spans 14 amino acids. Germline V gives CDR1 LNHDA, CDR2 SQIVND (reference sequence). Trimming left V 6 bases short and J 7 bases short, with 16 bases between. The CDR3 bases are TGTGCCAGTAGAAACCGGGACATCGGGAATGAGCAGTTCTTC. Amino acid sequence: CASRNRDIGNEQFF.